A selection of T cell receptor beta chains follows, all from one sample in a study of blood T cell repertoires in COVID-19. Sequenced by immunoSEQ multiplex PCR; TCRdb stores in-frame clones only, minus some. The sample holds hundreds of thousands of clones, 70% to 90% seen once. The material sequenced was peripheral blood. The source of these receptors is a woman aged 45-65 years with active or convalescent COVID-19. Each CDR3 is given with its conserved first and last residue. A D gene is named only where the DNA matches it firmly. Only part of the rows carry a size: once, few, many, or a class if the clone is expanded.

cdr3_nt: TGTGCCAGCAGCCAAAAGGGTCCTGGGAGACTAGCTGGTCTTAATGAGCAGTTCTTC
cdr3_aa: CASSQKGPGRLAGLNEQFF
d_call: TRBD2
v_call: TRBV3-1/TRBV3-2
clone_size: -
j_call: TRBJ2-1

cdr3_nt: TGTGCCAGTAGTTCTCGGACAGCGGTGAACACTGAAGCTTTCTTT
cdr3_aa: CASSSRTAVNTEAFF
d_call: -
v_call: TRBV19
clone_size: -
j_call: TRBJ1-1

cdr3_nt: TGTGCCAGCAGTCCCGGACAGACCAATCAGCCCCAGCATTTT
cdr3_aa: CASSPGQTNQPQHF
d_call: -
v_call: TRBV28
clone_size: -
j_call: TRBJ1-5

cdr3_nt: TGTGCCAGCAGCCAAGCGGTCCGGGACAGGGTCTACGAGCAGTACTTC
cdr3_aa: CASSQAVRDRVYEQYF
d_call: TRBD1
v_call: TRBV14
clone_size: -
j_call: TRBJ2-7

cdr3_nt: TGCGCCAGCAGCCAAGACCGCGTAGCCAAAAACATTCAGTACTTC
cdr3_aa: CASSQDRVAKNIQYF
d_call: -
v_call: TRBV4-1
clone_size: -
j_call: TRBJ2-4

cdr3_nt: TGTGCCAGCTCACCCACGAGGACAGGGAGGGGTCAGCCCCAGCATTTT
cdr3_aa: CASSPTRTGRGQPQHF
d_call: TRBD1
v_call: TRBV18
clone_size: -
j_call: TRBJ1-5

cdr3_nt: TGTGCCAGCTCCGAGTTACCTGGTCAGCCCCAGCATTTT
cdr3_aa: CASSELPGQPQHF
d_call: -
v_call: TRBV6-5
clone_size: -
j_call: TRBJ1-5

cdr3_nt: TGCAGCGTTGTCCCTAGCACAGATACGCAGTATTTT
cdr3_aa: CSVVPSTDTQYF
d_call: -
v_call: TRBV29-1
clone_size: few
j_call: TRBJ2-3

cdr3_nt: TGTGCCAGCAGTCCCTCTACCCCTGGCTACACCTTC
cdr3_aa: CASSPSTPGYTF
d_call: -
v_call: TRBV2
clone_size: -
j_call: TRBJ1-2

cdr3_nt: TGTGCCAGCTCACCAGTGGGGCAGGGGAATCAGCCCCAGCATTTT
cdr3_aa: CASSPVGQGNQPQHF
d_call: -
v_call: TRBV18
clone_size: -
j_call: TRBJ1-5

cdr3_nt: TGCAGCGTTCTAGATAGGCTGACTAGCACAGATACGCAGTATTTT
cdr3_aa: CSVLDRLTSTDTQYF
d_call: -
v_call: TRBV29-1
clone_size: -
j_call: TRBJ2-3

cdr3_nt: TGTGCCAGAAGCTTATGGAAGGCCAGGGGCTTAAGTAGCTATGGCTACACCTTC
cdr3_aa: CARSLWKARGLSSYGYTF
d_call: -
v_call: TRBV7-5
clone_size: -
j_call: TRBJ1-2

cdr3_nt: TGTGCCAGCAGCTCCGGGACAGTCATTTCCTACGAGCAGTACTTC
cdr3_aa: CASSSGTVISYEQYF
d_call: TRBD1
v_call: TRBV27
clone_size: -
j_call: TRBJ2-7

cdr3_nt: TGTGCCAGCAGCACTCGACTAGCCGGGGAGACCCAGTACTTC
cdr3_aa: CASSTRLAGETQYF
d_call: TRBD2
v_call: TRBV13
clone_size: -
j_call: TRBJ2-5

cdr3_nt: TGTGCCAGCAGTTTAACGGTTGGGACAGGTCTCTATGGCTACACCTTC
cdr3_aa: CASSLTVGTGLYGYTF
d_call: TRBD1
v_call: TRBV28
clone_size: -
j_call: TRBJ1-2

cdr3_nt: TGTGCCAGCAGCTTCAGCAAAAGAGGAGGCACTGAAGCTTTCTTT
cdr3_aa: CASSFSKRGGTEAFF
d_call: -
v_call: TRBV7-9
clone_size: -
j_call: TRBJ1-1

cdr3_nt: TGTGCCAGCAGCTTAGGCAGTCCTTCCATTGGTAATTCACCCCTCCACTTT
cdr3_aa: CASSLGSPSIGNSPLHF
d_call: -
v_call: TRBV7-9
clone_size: -
j_call: TRBJ1-6

cdr3_nt: TGCGCCAGCAGCCAACCCAGGGCGAACTATGGCTACACCTTC
cdr3_aa: CASSQPRANYGYTF
d_call: -
v_call: TRBV4-1
clone_size: once
j_call: TRBJ1-2

cdr3_nt: TGTGCCAGTAGTATCGGGCGGGGGGGCCGGACTGAGCAGTTCTTC
cdr3_aa: CASSIGRGGRTEQFF
d_call: TRBD2
v_call: TRBV19
clone_size: -
j_call: TRBJ2-1

cdr3_nt: TGTGCCAGCAGCTCCGGGACAGGGGGCAATCAGCCCCAGCATTTT
cdr3_aa: CASSSGTGGNQPQHF
d_call: TRBD1
v_call: TRBV7-6
clone_size: -
j_call: TRBJ1-5

cdr3_nt: TGTGCCAGCAGCTTATACGGGAGCTCCTACAATGAGCAGTTCTTC
cdr3_aa: CASSLYGSSYNEQFF
d_call: -
v_call: TRBV7-2
clone_size: -
j_call: TRBJ2-1

cdr3_nt: TGTGCCAGCAGCCATCTGGGAGGGAGTGAAAAACTGTTTTTT
cdr3_aa: CASSHLGGSEKLFF
d_call: -
v_call: TRBV14
clone_size: -
j_call: TRBJ1-4

cdr3_nt: TGTGCCAGCAGTTTGGGCCAGAGTTCCAATGAGCAGTTCTTC
cdr3_aa: CASSLGQSSNEQFF
d_call: -
v_call: TRBV27
clone_size: -
j_call: TRBJ2-1

cdr3_nt: TGTGCCATCAGTGAGTCTAGAGGACAGTCCGGGGAGCTGTTTTTT
cdr3_aa: CAISESRGQSGELFF
d_call: -
v_call: TRBV10-3
clone_size: -
j_call: TRBJ2-2

cdr3_nt: TGTGCCAGCAACATGCAGGGGCCGCCAAACACCGGGGAGCTGTTTTTT
cdr3_aa: CASNMQGPPNTGELFF
d_call: -
v_call: TRBV27
clone_size: -
j_call: TRBJ2-2

cdr3_nt: TGCGCCAGCAGCCAATTTGGCGGGAGCTTCACCGGGGAGCTGTTTTTT
cdr3_aa: CASSQFGGSFTGELFF
d_call: TRBD2
v_call: TRBV4-1
clone_size: -
j_call: TRBJ2-2

cdr3_nt: TGTGCCAGCAGCCCGCGGGGGGGGACTAGGCTCAATGAGCAGTTCTTC
cdr3_aa: CASSPRGGTRLNEQFF
d_call: TRBD2
v_call: TRBV7-3
clone_size: -
j_call: TRBJ2-1

cdr3_nt: TGTGCCAGCAGCACAGGGAATTCACCCCTCCACTTT
cdr3_aa: CASSTGNSPLHF
d_call: -
v_call: TRBV6-6
clone_size: -
j_call: TRBJ1-6

cdr3_nt: TGTGCCAGCAGCTTAGGTTCAGGGATAGGATACAATGAGCAGTTCTTC
cdr3_aa: CASSLGSGIGYNEQFF
d_call: -
v_call: TRBV7-2
clone_size: -
j_call: TRBJ2-1

cdr3_nt: TGTGCCTCCGGGACAGAAGGGCAGCAGTACTTC
cdr3_aa: CASGTEGQQYF
d_call: TRBD1
v_call: TRBV30
clone_size: -
j_call: TRBJ2-7

cdr3_nt: TGTGCCAGCAGCCCCGGGACAGGGGTGGTGAACACTGAAGCTTTCTTT
cdr3_aa: CASSPGTGVVNTEAFF
d_call: TRBD1
v_call: TRBV7-2
clone_size: once
j_call: TRBJ1-1

cdr3_nt: TGTGCCATCAGTGGGACTAGCGGGAGGAGGATCAACGAGCAGTACTTC
cdr3_aa: CAISGTSGRRINEQYF
d_call: TRBD2
v_call: TRBV10-3
clone_size: -
j_call: TRBJ2-7

cdr3_nt: TGTGCCAGCAGCGTAACACCAACAGGGGGGGTTGGAAACACCATATATTTT
cdr3_aa: CASSVTPTGGVGNTIYF
d_call: TRBD1
v_call: TRBV9
clone_size: -
j_call: TRBJ1-3

cdr3_nt: TGTGCCTGGGACAAGTACACAGATACGCAGTATTTT
cdr3_aa: CAWDKYTDTQYF
d_call: -
v_call: TRBV30
clone_size: -
j_call: TRBJ2-3

cdr3_nt: TGTGCCAGCAGCTTAGGCGACAGCCGCTATGGCTACACCTTC
cdr3_aa: CASSLGDSRYGYTF
d_call: -
v_call: TRBV7-2
clone_size: -
j_call: TRBJ1-2

cdr3_nt: TGTGCCAGTAGTCCTACCCAGGCTAACTATGGCTACACCTTC
cdr3_aa: CASSPTQANYGYTF
d_call: -
v_call: TRBV19
clone_size: -
j_call: TRBJ1-2

cdr3_nt: TGCGCCAGCAGCCTAACAGGGTCGAGAACTGAAGCTTTCTTT
cdr3_aa: CASSLTGSRTEAFF
d_call: -
v_call: TRBV4-3
clone_size: -
j_call: TRBJ1-1

cdr3_nt: TGTGCCAGCAGCTTAGGGATGGGACAGGGGAGCACTGAAGCCTTCTTT
cdr3_aa: CASSLGMGQGSTEAFF
d_call: TRBD1
v_call: TRBV7-6
clone_size: -
j_call: TRBJ1-1